The 24 T cell receptor beta chains below were found in one sample sequenced in a study of T cells in Graves' hyperthyroidism and ophthalmopathy. There were TCR beta CDR3 regions amplified from RNA transcripts. Using the HTBI primer set, a first-round RT-PCR was run on the TCR CDR3. TCRdb ran MiXCR on the multiplex PCR reads and lists one entry per CDR3 protein. The table includes a few hundred thousand distinct CDR3 sequences, 15% to 19% detected once. Sequencing was performed on blood. The receptors stem from a young woman with Graves' hyperthyroidism.

There are many counts of this clonotype. The CDR3 loop is CASVHGGRVSGTDTQYF. The CDR3 nucleotides are TGTGCCAGCGTCCACGGGGGGCGCGTATCTGGCACAGATACGCAGTATTTT. The chain is built from TRBV7-2 and TRBJ2-3; D perhaps matches TRBD2 (7 bases). V was clipped by 8 bases and J by 1 base, with 22 bases between them. CDR1 is SGHTA and CDR2 is FQGNSA in the germline V gene. This CDR3 is built from 17 residues. Drawing the rest from reference TRBV7-2 and TRBJ2-3, the complete variable domain is GAGVSQSPSNKVTEKGKDVELRCDPISGHTALYWYRQSLGQGLEFLIYFQGNSAPDKSGLPSDRFSAERTGGSVSTLTIQRTQQEDSAVYLCASVHGGRVSGTDTQYFGPGTRLTVL.

The chain employs TRBV29-1 and TRBJ2-5; 7 bases fit TRBD2. The CDR3 totals 13 residues. CDR1 SQVTM and CDR2 ANQGSEA come from the germline V gene. Trimming cost V 6 bases and J 5 bases; bases outside gene matches: 9. CDR3 in DNA: TGCAGCGTGGCGGTGGGGGGGGGGGAGACCCAGTACTTC. This codes for CSVAVGGGETQYF.

The rearrangement links TRBV9 to TRBJ2-2; D unclear. This CDR3 region has 12 residues. CDR1 SGDLS and CDR2 YYNGEE come from the germline V gene. V was shortened by 4 bases and J by 7 bases, with 8 bases between the two germline ends. CDR3 loop: CASSSDDGELFF. The CDR3, as DNA: TGTGCCAGCAGCTCGGACGACGGGGAGCTGTTTTTT.

This clonotype showed up just a few times. The chain recombines TRBV12-3 or TRBV12-4 with TRBJ2-5, with D maybe TRBD2 (6 bases). This CDR3 is built from 15 residues. V lost 2 bases to trimming and J lost 1 base, with 11 bases between them. The CDR3: CASSLLPGAQETQYF. The CDR3 nucleotides read TGTGCCAGCAGTTTATTGCCGGGAGCCCAAGAGACCCAGTACTTC.

This clonotype was seen ten or more times. The chain has TRBV20-1 and TRBJ2-3, with 8 bases matching TRBD2. Unmatched junction bases numbered 9, after V lost 3 bases and J lost 1 base. CDR1 and CDR2 (germline): DFQATT, SNEGSKA (reference sequence). The CDR3 loop spans 16 amino acids. CDR3 sequence: CSASTGGTTGTDTQYF. For the CDR3, the DNA is TGCAGTGCTAGTACGGGAGGGACAACGGGCACAGATACGCAGTATTTT.

This clonotype occurred many times. The chain has TRBV13 and TRBJ1-3, with D unclear. V lost 4 bases, J lost 0 bases, and 7 bases lay in between. The CDR3 loop spans 14 amino acids. Germline CDR1 PRHDT, CDR2 FYEKMQ (reference sequence). In nucleotides, the CDR3 is TGTGCCAGCAGCTCCCTACGCTCTGGAAACACCATATATTTT. This gives the protein CASSSLRSGNTIYF.

The V and J genes are TRBV12-5 and TRBJ1-5, with no clear D. The CDR3 totals 16 residues. Germline V gene data show CDR1 as LGHNT and CDR2 as FRNRAP. The V end lost 0 bases, the J end lost 1 base, and 10 bases lay between the germline ends. The CDR3 reads CASGLVLGNSNQPQHF. The CDR3 DNA is TGTGCTAGTGGTTTGGTATTAGGGAACAGCAATCAGCCCCAGCATTTT.

The sample holds many counts of this clonotype. The chain combines TRBV20-1 with TRBJ2-7, with 9 bases aligning to TRBD1. The trim removed 5 bases at V and 5 bases at J, leaving 4 bases unmatched. Germline assignment: CDR1 DFQATT and CDR2 SNEGSKA (reference sequence). CDR3 length: 12 residues. CDR3 in DNA: TGCAGTGCTGACAGGGGGAGTCACGAGCAGTACTTC. This sequence encodes CSADRGSHEQYF.

As regards this clonotype: Being one base from a much bigger clone, this may be a read error. This sequence joins TRBV28 and TRBJ1-1; D ambiguous. The CDR3 has 13 amino acids. CDR1 and CDR2 from the germline V gene are MDHEN and SYDVKM. CDR3 DNA: TGTGCCGGCAGGCCAAGAGGCGGCAGAGAAGCTTTCTTT. Encoded protein: CAGRPRGGREAFF.

The CDR3 region is CASSYPPHATGNTEAFF. In DNA form, the CDR3 reads TGTGCCAGCAGTTACCCACCCCACGCGACGGGGAACACTGAAGCTTTCTTT. The J gene is TRBJ1-1, the V gene TRBV6-4; no clear D gene. V was cut by 5 bases and J by 1 base, with 20 bases left in between. CDR1 is MRHNA, CDR2 SNTAGT, per germline. The CDR3 spans 17 residues.

This clonotype was counted many times. The chain has TRBV28 and TRBJ2-5, with D uncertain. Germline loops: CDR1 MDHEN, CDR2 SYDVKM. The CDR3 extends over 16 amino acids. Trimming removed 2 bases from V and 7 bases from J, with 20 bases in between. CDR3 in DNA: TGTGCCAGCAGTTTAGAGTCGAGGAGTGGTGCTTTGACCCAGTACTTC. It codes for CASSLESRSGALTQYF.

This clonotype was seen repeatedly, ten times or more. This chain joins TRBV2 and TRBJ1-2; D may be TRBD1 (6 bases). V lost 6 bases, J lost 7 bases, and 15 bases lay in between. The CDR3 runs to 13 residues. Germline V CDR1 and CDR2: SNHLY, FYNNEI. CDR3 bases: TGTGCCAGCAGCTCCAGGGGAGTAGGTGGCTACACCTTC. It specifies CASSSRGVGGYTF.

This clonotype came up many times. The rearrangement uses TRBV11-2 and TRBJ2-7; tentative D call: TRBD1 (6 bases). The germline CDR1 and CDR2 sequences are SGHAT and FQNNGV. V was pared by 1 base and J by 6 bases, with 13 bases between. CDR3 length: 14 amino acids. This CDR3 reads CASSLAAGDTEQYF. The CDR3 DNA is TGTGCCAGCAGCTTAGCCGCAGGGGATACCGAGCAGTACTTC.

This rearrangement joins TRBV7-9 to TRBJ1-5, with D tentatively TRBD1 (5 bases). This CDR3 is built from 16 residues. The V end was cut by 3 bases, the J end by 0 bases, with 12 bases between. CDR1 SEHNR and CDR2 FQNEAQ come from the germline V gene (reference sequence). The CDR3: CASSFGTPYSNQPQHF. The CDR3 coding sequence is TGTGCCAGCAGCTTTGGGACCCCGTATAGCAATCAGCCCCAGCATTTT.

The chain links TRBV20-1 to TRBJ2-1; 13 bases match TRBD2. There are 15 residues in the CDR3. J lost 4 bases, V lost 3 bases, and 3 bases had no gene match. Looked up from germline, CDR1 is DFQATT and CDR2 is SNEGSKA (reference sequence). This chain's CDR3 is CSASRGLAGYNEQFF. The CDR3 DNA sequence: TGCAGTGCTAGTAGGGGACTAGCGGGATACAATGAGCAGTTCTTC.

At least ten counts were recorded for this clonotype. This chain uses TRBV10-3 with TRBJ2-3; 8 bases map to TRBD2. CDR1 ENHRY and CDR2 SYGVKD come from the germline V gene. V was clipped by 3 bases and J by 5 bases; unmatched bases: 7. This CDR3 region has 15 residues. CDR3 in amino acids: CAISDPGTRGDTQYF. DNA for the CDR3: TGTGCCATCAGTGATCCCGGGACTAGAGGAGATACGCAGTATTTT.

This clonotype has ten or more counts. This sequence joins TRBV7-2 and TRBJ2-5; 9 nucleotides match TRBD1. The CDR3 runs 14 residues. From germline, CDR1 is SGHTA and CDR2 FQGNSA. V lost 5 bases to trimming and J lost 5 bases; unmatched junction nucleotides: 6. CDR3 residues: CASSKTDRGETQYF. In DNA, the CDR3 is TGTGCCAGCAGCAAAACGGACAGGGGTGAGACCCAGTACTTC.

This clonotype was picked up many times. The chain joins TRBV7-2 to TRBJ2-3, with TRBD1 matching 7 bases. The V segment lost 4 bases and the J segment 4 bases; nucleotides outside the gene matches: 11. This CDR3 region has 16 residues. The germline V gene encodes CDR1 SGHTA and CDR2 FQGNSA. As DNA, the CDR3 is TGTGCCAGCAGCTCGACACGAGACAGGGCCGCAGATACGCAGTATTTT. Its protein product is CASSSTRDRAADTQYF.

This clonotype has just a few counts. The chain is built from TRBV9 and TRBJ2-5; perhaps TRBD2 as D (5 bases). CDR1 is SGDLS, CDR2 YYNGEE, per germline. CDR3 size: 13 residues. V shed 4 bases and J shed 5 bases, with 12 bases lying between them. The DNA for the CDR3 is TGTGCCAGCAGCACCCTATGGGAGGAGACCCAGTACTTC. Its translation: CASSTLWEETQYF. The variable domain in full, completed from reference TRBV9 and TRBJ2-5, reads DSGVTQTPKHLITATGQRVTLRCSPRSGDLSVYWYQQSLDQGLQFLIQYYNGEERAKGNILERFSAQQFPDLHSELNLSSLELGDSALYFCASSTLWEETQYFGPGTRLLVL.

This clonotype showed up many times. The gene calls are TRBV20-1 and TRBJ1-1, with 9 bases fitting TRBD1. Germline CDR1 and CDR2: DFQATT and SNEGSKA (reference sequence). V shed 1 base, J shed 3 bases, and the junction held 0 bases outside the gene matches. CDR3 length: 13 residues. The CDR3 sequence: CSARGDRDTEAFF. CDR3 nucleotides: TGCAGTGCTAGAGGGGACAGGGACACTGAAGCTTTCTTT.

This clonotype was found a few times. V is TRBV19 and J is TRBJ2-2; D is ambiguous. Between the trimmed V and J ends, which lost 2 bases and 6 bases, there was a span of 13 bases. The CDR3 totals 15 residues. CDR1 LNHDA and CDR2 SQIVND come from the germline V gene (reference sequence). As DNA, the CDR3 is TGTGCCAGTAGTATAAGACAACGTATTTCCGGGGAGCTGTTTTTT. As protein: CASSIRQRISGELFF. Full variable domain (remainder filled in from reference TRBV19 and TRBJ2-2): DGGITQSPKYLFRKEGQNVTLSCEQNLNHDAMYWYRQDPGQGLRLIYYSQIVNDFQKGDIAEGYSVSREKKESFPLTVTSAQKNPTAFYLCASSIRQRISGELFFGEGSRLTVL.

This clonotype came up many times. The chain links TRBV10-3 to TRBJ1-2; 7 bases align to TRBD1. This CDR3 contains 13 residues. CDR1 and CDR2 (germline): ENHRY, SYGVKD. Trimming took 5 bases from V and 6 from J; bases not matched to a gene: 6. CDR3 sequence (DNA): TGTGCCATCAGTACCGGGACAGAGAATGGCTACACCTTC. As protein: CAISTGTENGYTF.

The gene calls are TRBV10-1 and TRBJ1-6; D is ambiguous. Trimming stripped 5 bases from V and 10 bases from J, with 12 bases between. This CDR3 contains 13 residues. Germline assignment: CDR1 WNHNN and CDR2 SYGVQD (reference sequence). The CDR3 DNA is TGCGCCAGCAGTCCGACAATAGCCTCACCCCTCCACTTT. Protein sequence: CASSPTIASPLHF.

The chain is built from TRBV15 and TRBJ1-3; no clear D gene. CDR1 is LNHNV, CDR2 YYDKDF, per germline (reference sequence). V lost 6 bases and J 0 bases, leaving 9 bases between the germline ends. The CDR3 consists of 14 residues. The CDR3 sequence: CATSPAVSGNTIYF. The CDR3 DNA sequence: TGTGCCACCAGTCCCGCAGTCTCTGGAAACACCATATATTTT.